The clone carrying this T cell receptor (beta chain) was observed a handful of times. Its antigen is still unknown. Time point here: patch test 3, about 24 weeks after DPC sensitization. The treatment is: therapeutic diphenylcyclopropenone sensitization with weekly scalp DPC. From germline, CDR1 is DFQATT and CDR2 SNEGSKA (reference sequence). CDR3 length: 13 residues. V was shortened by 1 base and J by 5 bases, with 11 bases between the two germline ends. This entry is derived from a study of human T cells and chemical hapten exposure. Findings and caveats of the study: DPC sensitization left the count of TCRs above 1 in 1000 unchanged.

A single record per CDR3 protein comes from TCRdb applying MiXCR to the RACE reads. The table has around 200,000 distinct CDR3 sequences, under 25% seen once. This sequence originates from a woman between 35 and 50 years old with alopecia areata. Some clones in this sample may be carry-over from other donors' samples. J is TRBJ2-5 and V is TRBV20-1; TRBD1 is a possible D gene (6 bases). The material sequenced was whole blood, taken in connection with sensitization to the hapten diphenylcyclopropenone (DPC). The CDR3 here is CSARGQVLETQYF. The CDR3 nucleotides are TGCAGTGCTAGAGGACAGGTGCTGGAGACCCAGTACTTC.